Below are 32 T cell receptor beta chains sequenced from a single sample in a study of T cells in women clearing cervical HPV infection. Clones were read by immunoSEQ multiplex PCR, and TCRdb kept only the in-frame ones, dropping some. This repertoire includes over 45,000 clones. Sequenced material: blood buffy coat. Receptors were obtained from a woman aged 18 to 75 with a cervical HPV16 infection that either progressed to CIN3+ or cleared (not recorded which).

As for this clone: The read finishes 3 residues shy of the CDR3 end, and the germline J gene is used to complete it. The chain joins TRBV19 to TRBJ1-2; maybe TRBD1 (5 bases). Trimming took 4 bases from V and 5 from J, leaving 11 bases between them. The CDR3 is 13 amino acids. The germline V gene encodes CDR1 LNHDA and CDR2 SQIVND (reference sequence). The CDR3 region is CASSKQGQYGYTF. The CDR3 bases that were read are TGTGCCAGTAGTAAGCAGGGCCAATATGGC.

Comments on this clone: Read coverage stops 3 residues before the CDR3 terminus; the germline J gene supplies the remainder. The chain couples TRBV2 to TRBJ2-2; TRBD2 aligns across 16 bases. This CDR3 is 16 amino acids long. Trimming removed 7 bases from V and 6 bases from J; junction bases left unmatched: 5. Germline V gene data show CDR1 as SNHLY and CDR2 as FYNNEI. The CDR3: CASKPGLAGGPGELFF. The sequenced CDR3 bases are TGTGCCAGCAAACCGGGACTAGCGGGGGGGCCCGGGGAG.

As for this clone: The read ends 3 residues shy of where the CDR3 ends; the end is completed using the germline J gene. The gene calls are TRBV29-1 and TRBJ1-1; D is uncertain. CDR3 length: 12 residues. The V and J ends lost 6 bases and 1 base respectively, with 9 bases between them. CDR1 is SQVTM, CDR2 ANQGSEA, per germline. CDR3 DNA (partial): TGCAGCGTGGTACCGGGGAACACTGAA. This translates into CSVVPGNTE. The complete CDR3 reads CSVVPGNTEAFF. The full variable domain, completed using reference TRBV29-1 and TRBJ1-1, is SAVISQKPSRDICQRGTSLTIQCQVDSQVTMMFWYRQQPGQSLTLIATANQGSEATYESGFVIDKFPISRPNLTFSTLTVSNMSPEDSSIYLCSVVPGNTEAFFGQGTRLTVV.

Comments on this clone: The read finishes 3 residues shy of the CDR3 end, and the germline J gene is used to complete it. The chain employs TRBV9 and TRBJ2-1; D unclear. Per the germline V gene, CDR1 is SGDLS and CDR2 is YYNGEE. The CDR3 totals 14 residues. The V gene lost 0 bases and the J gene lost 3 bases, with 7 bases spanning the gap. The DNA read from the CDR3 is TGTGCCAGCAGCGTAGAATCCAGCTACAATGAG. This gives the protein CASSVESSYNE. The CDR3 in full is CASSVESSYNEQFF. The variable domain in full, completed from reference TRBV9 and TRBJ2-1, reads DSGVTQTPKHLITATGQRVTLRCSPRSGDLSVYWYQQSLDQGLQFLIQYYNGEERAKGNILERFSAQQFPDLHSELNLSSLELGDSALYFCASSVESSYNEQFFGPGTRLTVL.

CDR3 bases read: TGCGCCAGCAGCGTCGGGACTAGCACAGGCTCCTACAATGAG. This encodes CASSVGTSTGSYNE. The whole CDR3 is CASSVGTSTGSYNEQFF. The chain carries TRBV5-1 and TRBJ2-1; 9 bases are shared with TRBD2. The DNA ends 3 residues before the CDR3 does, and the rest of the CDR3 is filled in from the germline J gene. V lost 4 bases to trimming and J lost 0 bases; unmatched junction nucleotides: 8. The CDR3 is 17 amino acids. The germline CDR1 and CDR2 sequences are SGHRS and YFSETQ.

Note on this clone: The CDR3 goes on 3 residues after the read ends, and that part is filled in from the germline J gene. The rearrangement joins TRBV6-1 to TRBJ1-2; 9 bases are shared with TRBD1. The germline CDR1 and CDR2 sequences are MNHNS and SASEGT. This CDR3 is 16 amino acids long. The V and J ends lost 2 bases and 6 bases, in that order; junction bases with no gene match: 10. This chain's CDR3 is CASSEISYRTGDGYTF. The covered CDR3 bases are TGTGCCAGCAGTGAAATTAGTTATCGGACAGGGGATGGC.

With respect to this clone: Read data end 3 residues before the CDR3 end; the end is taken from the germline J gene. This chain links TRBV5-4 with TRBJ1-4; 7 positions match TRBD1. CDR1 is SGHNT and CDR2 is YYREEE in the germline V gene (reference sequence). This CDR3 spans 13 amino acids. The sequenced part of the CDR3 DNA is TGTGCCAGCAGCTTAGACAGGGTGTCACCA. It is translated as CASSLDRVSP. The entire CDR3 protein reads CASSLDRVSPLFF.

On this clone: The CDR3 is cut off 3 residues early in the read; its end comes from the germline J gene. The chain couples TRBV6-4 to TRBJ2-3; TRBD2 matches 12 bases. The V gene end was trimmed by 0 bases and the J gene end by 3 bases; junction bases not matched to a gene: 4. Germline lookup yields CDR1 MRHNA and CDR2 SNTAGT. This CDR3 region has 17 residues. The CDR3 is CASSDSTSGGGTDTQYF. The CDR3 bases that were read are TGTGCCAGCAGTGACTCGACTAGCGGGGGAGGGACAGATACG.

The CDR3 sequence: CASSQRGTSGGLSTDTQYF. Partial CDR3 DNA: TGTGCCAGCAGCCAACGGGGGACTAGCGGGGGACTAAGCACAGATACG. The chain employs TRBV4-2 and TRBJ2-3; the match to TRBD2 covers 14 bases. The read ends 3 residues early relative to the CDR3; the germline J gene fills the gap. Per germline, CDR1 LGHNA and CDR2 YNFKEQ. With V trimmed by 2 bases and J by 0 bases, 7 bases remained unmatched. The CDR3 length is 19 residues.

A note on this clone: The CDR3 is cut off 3 residues early in the read; its end comes from the germline J gene. V is TRBV7-3 and J is TRBJ2-2; the D gene is possibly TRBD1 (5 bases). This CDR3 has 13 amino acids. Germline V gene data show CDR1 as SGHTA and CDR2 as FQGTGA. CDR3 in amino acids: CASKGSGANVLFF. The CDR3 DNA, read in part, is TGTGCCAGCAAAGGCTCTGGGGCCAACGTG.

Regarding this clone: The CDR3 goes on 3 residues after the read ends, and that part is filled in from the germline J gene. V and J are TRBV5-1 and TRBJ2-2; tentatively, D is TRBD2 (5 bases). Germline V gives CDR1 SGHRS, CDR2 YFSETQ. V dropped 3 bases and J dropped 4 bases, with 16 bases sitting between them. This CDR3 has 16 amino acids. The CDR3 sequence: CASSSVVGAGTGELFF. The CDR3 DNA, read in part, is TGCGCCAGCAGCTCGGTTGTTGGTGCGGGCACCGGGGAG.

On this clone itself: The DNA ends 3 residues before the CDR3 does, and the rest of the CDR3 is filled in from the germline J gene. V is TRBV5-6 and J is TRBJ2-7; unclear D gene. The CDR3 has 12 amino acids. Germline CDR1 and CDR2: SGHDT and YYEEEE. Trimming cost V 6 bases and J 6 bases, with 13 bases left between them. The chain's CDR3 is CASIGFKGEQYF. The DNA read from the CDR3 is TGTGCCAGCATCGGTTTTAAGGGCGAG.

About this clone itself: The read comes to an end 3 residues before the CDR3 does, leaving the germline J gene to fill in the end. The gene calls are TRBV7-6 and TRBJ2-1, with 9 bases matching TRBD2. V trimming: 7 bases; J trimming: 8 bases; junction bases outside the gene matches: 18. From germline, CDR1 is SGHVS and CDR2 FNYEAQ. The CDR3 runs 17 residues. CDR3: CASTLAGGGAGRDEQFF. The sequenced CDR3 bases are TGTGCCAGCACCCTAGCGGGCGGGGGGGCCGGTCGAGATGAG.

On this clone itself: The observed sequence ends 3 residues before the CDR3 terminus, with the missing tail filled in from the germline J gene. The V and J genes are TRBV5-1 and TRBJ2-2; a possible D gene is TRBD1 (6 bases). The V end lost 3 bases, the J end lost 5 bases, and 11 bases lay between the germline ends. The V gene's germline CDR1 is SGHRS and CDR2 YFSETQ. The CDR3 loop spans 14 amino acids. The CDR3 loop reads CASSSIQGTGELFF. The DNA read from the CDR3 is TGCGCCAGCAGCTCGATACAGGGAACCGGGGAG. Looking up the rest from reference TRBV5-1 and TRBJ2-2 gives the full variable domain: KAGVTQTPRYLIKTRGQQVTLSCSPISGHRSVSWYQQTPGQGLQFLFEYFSETQRNKGNFPGRFSGRQFSNSRSEMNVSTLELGDSALYLCASSSIQGTGELFFGEGSRLTVL.

With regard to this clone: The CDR3 goes on 3 residues after the read ends, and that part is filled in from the germline J gene. This chain connects TRBV30 to TRBJ1-4; TRBD1 is a possible D gene (6 bases). Germline-derived CDR1 and CDR2 are GTSNPN and SVGIG (reference sequence). V dropped 2 bases and J dropped 8 bases, with 18 bases sitting between them. There are 15 residues in the CDR3. The covered CDR3 bases are TGTGCCTGGAGTATAAGACGGGACACAGCAGAAAAA. It specifies CAWSIRRDTAEK. The entire CDR3 protein reads CAWSIRRDTAEKLFF.

Details on this clone: The sequence runs out 3 residues before the end of the CDR3; the remainder is reconstructed from the germline J gene. The chain employs TRBV12-3 or TRBV12-4 and TRBJ2-7; D might be TRBD1 (6 bases). With 1 base removed from V and 3 bases from J, the gap between germline ends came to 10 bases. The CDR3 totals 14 residues. The CDR3 region is CASSLDRVHYEQYF. Partial CDR3 DNA: TGTGCCAGCAGTTTAGACAGGGTCCACTACGAG.

Notes on this clone: The missing CDR3 end, 3 residues past where the read stops, is filled in from the germline J gene. V usage is TRBV12-3 or TRBV12-4 and J usage is TRBJ1-1; D may be TRBD1 (5 bases). The CDR3 is 15 amino acids. V lost 2 bases and J lost 0, with 10 bases in between. CDR3 sequence: CASSLMPGLNTEAFF. Partial CDR3 DNA: TGTGCCAGCAGTTTAATGCCAGGGCTGAACACTGAA.

On this clone: The read terminates 3 residues before the CDR3 end, so the remaining end is supplied by the germline J gene. The rearrangement links TRBV5-1 to TRBJ1-4, with D tentatively TRBD1 (5 bases). This CDR3 has 16 residues. Trimming pared 5 bases from V and 4 bases from J, leaving 18 bases between. Germline CDR1 is SGHRS and CDR2 is YFSETQ. This CDR3 is CASSPEVGGNNEKLFF. The CDR3 DNA, read in part, is TGCGCCAGCAGTCCGGAGGTGGGGGGTAATAATGAAAAA.

Worth noting for this clone: With the read ending 3 residues before the CDR3 end, the germline J gene is used to fill in that end. The V call is TRBV19, the J call TRBJ1-2, with 7 bases matching TRBD1. Per germline, CDR1 LNHDA and CDR2 SQIVND (reference sequence). The CDR3 length is 14 residues. Partial CDR3 DNA: TGTGCCAGTAGTAAGACAGGGTGGGGAAACATC. Amino acid sequence: CASSKTGWGNI. The full CDR3 sequence reads CASSKTGWGNIYTF.

Worth noting for this clone: The CDR3 extends 3 residues past the end of the read, so its final part is completed from the germline J gene. V and J are TRBV20-1 and TRBJ2-7; 8 nucleotides agree with TRBD2. Looked up from germline, CDR1 is DFQATT and CDR2 is SNEGSKA (reference sequence). The trim removed 5 bases at V and 3 bases at J, leaving 9 bases unmatched. The CDR3 runs 14 residues. CDR3 bases read: TGCAGTGCTGGGACGGGGCGGGGGGTCTACGAG. This gives the protein CSAGTGRGVYE. The entire CDR3 sequence reads CSAGTGRGVYEQYF.

Of note for this clone: The read gets to within 3 residues of the CDR3 end, and the germline J gene fills in the rest. The chain uses TRBV2 and TRBJ1-5, with 7 positions matching TRBD1. CDR3 length equals 14 residues. V shed 6 bases and J 2 bases; nucleotides not matched to a gene: 4. Germline V gives CDR1 SNHLY, CDR2 FYNNEI. The covered CDR3 bases are TGTGCCAGCAGGGGAACAGGGGGCAATCAGCCC. Residues: CASRGTGGNQP. The complete CDR3 reads CASRGTGGNQPQHF.

In regard to this clone: Sequence at one end of the junction differs from germline and may be a read error. The read comes to an end 3 residues before the CDR3 does, leaving the germline J gene to fill in the end. This sequence joins TRBV7-7 and TRBJ2-1; 11 bases are a match to TRBD2. This CDR3 spans 15 amino acids. The germline V gene encodes CDR1 SSHAT and CDR2 FNYEAQ (reference sequence). CDR3 amino acids: CASSDTSGGRNEQFF. The CDR3 bases that were read are TGTGCTAGCAGCGATACTAGCGGGGGCCGAAATGAG.

About this clone: Read data end 3 residues before the CDR3 end; the end is taken from the germline J gene. V and J are TRBV6-1 and TRBJ1-4; D gene unclear. The CDR3 runs to 13 residues. Germline V lookup: CDR1 MNHNS, CDR2 SASEGT. The ends were cut back, 2 bases at V and 8 bases at J, with 9 bases in the middle. CDR3 bases read: TGTGCCAGCAGTGAACTGGCGGGAGAAAAA. This gives the protein CASSELAGEK. The entire CDR3 protein is CASSELAGEKLFF.

On this clone itself: The read falls 3 residues short of the CDR3 end, and the missing part is taken from the germline J gene. The chain employs TRBV2 and TRBJ2-5; TRBD1 is a possible D gene (9 bases). V gave up 3 bases and J gave up 5 bases, with 19 bases separating them. The CDR3 sequence is 16 residues long. Germline V gene data show CDR1 as SNHLY and CDR2 as FYNNEI. The CDR3 sequence is CASSEPDRGGGETQYF. The CDR3 bases that were read are TGTGCCAGCAGTGAGCCGGACAGGGGCGGGGGGGAGACC. Using reference TRBV2 and TRBJ2-5 for the parts outside the CDR3, the full variable domain is EPEVTQTPSHQVTQMGQEVILRCVPISNHLYFYWYRQILGQKVEFLVSFYNNEISEKSEIFDDQFSVERPDGSNFTLKIRSTKLEDSAMYFCASSEPDRGGGETQYFGPGTRLLVL.

Details on this clone: The read ends 3 residues before the CDR3 terminus; that terminus is restored from the germline J gene. The rearrangement links TRBV7-9 to TRBJ1-2; D perhaps matches TRBD1 (5 bases). CDR3 length: 15 residues. The V gene's germline CDR1 is SEHNR and CDR2 FQNEAQ (reference sequence). The part of the CDR3 DNA that was read is TGTGCCAGCAGCTCGCTAGCGGGGGGGTACAATGAC. Its translation: CASSSLAGGYND. The full-length CDR3 reads as CASSSLAGGYNDYTF. Drawing the rest from reference TRBV7-9 and TRBJ1-2, the complete variable domain is DTGVSQNPRHKITKRGQNVTFRCDPISEHNRLYWYRQTLGQGPEFLTYFQNEAQLEKSRLLSDRFSAERPKGSFSTLEIQRTEQGDSAMYLCASSSLAGGYNDYTFGSGTRLTVV.

Notes on this clone: With the read ending 3 residues before the CDR3 end, the germline J gene is used to fill in that end. The chain employs TRBV5-1 and TRBJ2-1; 8 bases are a match to TRBD2. The CDR3 is made up of 18 amino acids. CDR1 is SGHRS and CDR2 is YFSETQ in the germline V gene. The V gene end was trimmed by 0 bases and the J gene end by 6 bases; junction bases not matched to a gene: 14. The CDR3 region is CASSLGGGGSLVPNEQFF. CDR3 DNA (partial): TGCGCCAGCAGCTTGGGCGGCGGGGGGTCCCTAGTTCCCAATGAG.

Note on this clone: The read is 3 residues too short to cover the CDR3 end, so that end is filled in from the germline J gene. V and J are TRBV7-7 and TRBJ2-3; 8 bases fit TRBD2. This CDR3 has 16 amino acids. Germline loops: CDR1 SSHAT, CDR2 FNYEAQ (reference sequence). J gave up 6 bases and V 5 bases, and 13 bases lay outside the gene matches. The CDR3 DNA, read in part, is TGTGCCAGCAGCCCGAGATTCGGGGGGGCTAGGGATACG. The encoded protein is CASSPRFGGARDT. The entire CDR3 sequence reads CASSPRFGGARDTQYF.

For this clone: Read sequence stops 3 residues before the CDR3 end, and the germline J gene provides the missing end. This chain connects TRBV5-1 to TRBJ2-7, with D maybe TRBD1 (6 bases). Trimming removed 6 bases from V and 3 bases from J, with 16 bases in between. CDR1 and CDR2 (germline): SGHRS, YFSETQ. The CDR3 covers 14 residues. Incomplete CDR3 DNA: TGCGCCAGCACCTTCGGGCAGGGGTTCTACGAG. Its protein is CASTFGQGFYE. The CDR3 as a whole reads CASTFGQGFYEQYF.

Partial CDR3 DNA: TGTGCCAGCAGCCTTGACAGGGGACCAGATACG. Protein product: CASSLDRGPDT. The CDR3, in full, reads CASSLDRGPDTQYF. The chain carries TRBV11-2 and TRBJ2-3; 8 nucleotides align to TRBD1. The read is 3 residues too short to cover the CDR3 end, so that end is filled in from the germline J gene. The J segment lost 4 bases and the V segment lost 5 bases, leaving 5 bases of the junction unmatched. Per germline, CDR1 SGHAT and CDR2 FQNNGV. The CDR3 totals 14 residues.

As concerns this clone: With the read ending 3 residues before the CDR3 end, the germline J gene is used to fill in that end. This chain joins TRBV19 and TRBJ2-1, with TRBD2 matching over 11 bases. The CDR3 sequence is 16 residues long. CDR1 and CDR2 from the germline V gene are LNHDA and SQIVND (reference sequence). V lost 4 bases to trimming and J lost 7 bases; unmatched junction nucleotides: 9. The DNA read from the CDR3 is TGTGCCAGTAGTAAGCCAGGGACTAGCGGACGGAATGAG. This codes for CASSKPGTSGRNE. From start to end, the CDR3 is CASSKPGTSGRNEQFF.

Concerning this clone itself: Read sequence stops 3 residues before the CDR3 end, and the germline J gene provides the missing end. The gene calls are TRBV19 and TRBJ1-1; D is perhaps TRBD1 (5 bases). Trimming pared 5 bases from V and 4 bases from J, leaving 17 bases between. The CDR3 runs 15 residues. Germline V gene lookup returns CDR1 LNHDA and CDR2 SQIVND (reference sequence). CDR3 amino acids: CASSYGRETVTEAFF. The CDR3 bases that were read are TGTGCCAGTAGTTACGGCAGGGAGACGGTCACTGAA.

Comment on this clone: The CDR3 end falls 3 residues outside the read, so it is completed with the germline J gene. The V call is TRBV2, the J call TRBJ2-3, with TRBD2 matching 7 bases. The CDR3 is made up of 15 amino acids. Per germline, CDR1 SNHLY and CDR2 FYNNEI. The V and J ends lost 3 bases and 0 bases, in that order; junction bases with no gene match: 3. CDR3 DNA (partial): TGTGCCAGCAGTGAGCAGGGAGGGAGCACAGATACG. This codes for CASSEQGGSTDT. The full CDR3 protein is CASSEQGGSTDTQYF.